The table lists the clone carrying this T cell receptor beta chain with a few counts. Its antigen remains unknown. The source of the sample is a study of cytomegalovirus exposure and HLA in healthy donors. CDR3 length: 14 amino acids. Germline assignment: CDR1 SGHRS and CDR2 YFSETQ. The trim removed 4 bases at V and 5 bases at J, leaving 6 bases unmatched. Primers included in the PCR were 60 Vbeta and 13 Jbeta primers. Assay: immunoSEQ multiplex PCR; the TCRdb copy retains only in-frame clones and omits some. The sample lists approximately 40,000 clones; about 66% were seen once. General study findings and limits: After further analysis at a later stage, some 15,000 TCR beta sequences were associated with HLA alleles at 0.05 false discovery rate.

The source is a man in his fifties or sixties in good health and CMV-seropositive. The specimen was PBMCs. This sequence joins TRBV5-1 and TRBJ2-5; 9 bases align to TRBD1. The CDR3 DNA sequence: TGCGCCAGCAGCATACAGGGGGCAGTGGAGACCCAGTACTTC. Amino acids: CASSIQGAVETQYF.